This TCR beta chain is from a study of T cell responses to AZD1222 COVID-19 vaccine. Overall study context: Whether given at about 4 or about 12 weeks, second doses were pooled.

Profiled with immunoSEQ multiplex PCR; TCRdb holds only in-frame clones, not every one. The sample includes some 150,000 clones, around nine tenths seen only once; the top ten take roughly 4.7%. CDR1 and CDR2 (germline): MNHEY, SVGEGT. This CDR3 is built from 12 residues. The V end was cut by 5 bases, the J end by 6 bases, with 11 bases between. The genes are TRBV6-2 or TRBV6-3 and TRBJ2-7; a weak D match, TRBD1 (5 bases). The origin of this receptor is an adult in good health. The sample in question was peripheral blood, obtained on day 0 of AZD1222 vaccination. The DNA of the CDR3 is TGTGCCAGCAGTCCACAGGAGAGCGAGCAGTACTTC. Amino acid sequence: CASSPQESEQYF.